The entry below describes one T cell receptor beta chain. It lacks a known antigen. No clone much larger than this one lies a single base away; base qualities are absent. CDR1 SGHTA and CDR2 FQGTGA are derived from the germline V gene. Including the terminal cysteine and phenylalanine, the CDR3 comprises 15 residues. The entry retains the CDR3 DNA only, 45 bases that are in frame from base 1. From V the trimming removes 4 bases and from J it removes 6 bases, while the gene matches leave 8 bases of the junction unaccounted for. At one collaborating source in Seattle, patients were enrolled during active infection and were followed longitudinally through the course of disease. Collaborating institutions collected whole blood in K2EDTA tubes following their own protocols. For TCRbeta analysis, collaborators shipped samples as frozen whole blood, isolated PBMCs, or DNA extracted from either of those sample types.

This sample was taken from a study of blood T cell repertoires in COVID-19 (dated by TCRdb to the early 2020s). Study-wide context: The collaborator samples originated in the United States, Italy and Spain and spanned the acute and convalescent phases of COVID-19. The material from the prospective study consisted of cDNA or gDNA derived from T cells, B-cell-depleted T cells, or PBMCs. Subjects who had been exposed to COVID-19, were actively infected with it, or had recovered from it provided the deeply sampled blood TCRbeta repertoires that made up the dataset. A freely available public database, intended as a resource for researchers studying the immune response to SARS-CoV-2, is where the repertoires were released. The samples were drawn from the first 160 participants of the ongoing ImmuneRACE study and from some 1,300 subjects provided by 6 global collaborators. The sample metadata nearly always contained a de-identified subject ID, COVID-19 status, age in years and sex. Where available, HLA class I and class II types were obtained from metadata supplied by the sample provider rather than from assay-based typing. The paper's findings and limits, for the study overall: The quantity of clinical and demographic metadata differed by source and by participant and was supplied without curation.

TCRbeta CDR3 regions were amplified from genomic DNA using the immunoSEQ Assay, a bias-controlled multiplex PCR. On the authors' methods: The number of nucleated cells in each sample was estimated by amplification of reference gene primers within the assay. To quantify the absolute abundance of each unique TCRbeta CDR3 rearrangement, sequence reads were collapsed and filtered. For each sample, productive Simpson clonality was calculated as the square root of Simpson's diversity index over productive rearrangements. TCRdb carries this immuneACCESS record with in-frame sequences only. Its versions omit some clonotypes, under half of them owing to an unresolved V gene in the studies checked, with the rest unexplained. V and J calls plus clone size are reproduced from that table; the DNA served to infer D and trimming. The sample includes roughly 180,000 clones, with around 74% observed a single time. Together, the top ten hold around 8.1% of the sample.

This TCR derives from a woman aged 60-75 years with COVID-19, enrolled during active disease. Input material: peripheral blood. This receptor chain uses TRBV7-3 and TRBJ2-1; a stretch of 8 junction bases matches TRBD2. The sequenced DNA is TGTGCCAGCAGCTCCAACGCGGGGGGACTCAATGAGCAGTTCTTC. Its protein reads: CASSSNAGGLNEQFF.